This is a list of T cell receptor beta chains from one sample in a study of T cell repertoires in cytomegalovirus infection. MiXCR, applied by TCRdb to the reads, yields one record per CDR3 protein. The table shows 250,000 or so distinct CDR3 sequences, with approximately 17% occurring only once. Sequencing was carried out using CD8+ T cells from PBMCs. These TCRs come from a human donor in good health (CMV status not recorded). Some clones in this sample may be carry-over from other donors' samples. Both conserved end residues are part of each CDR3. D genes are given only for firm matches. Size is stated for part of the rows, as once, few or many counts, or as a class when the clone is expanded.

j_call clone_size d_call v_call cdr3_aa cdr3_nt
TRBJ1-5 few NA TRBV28 CASSFWVVASNQPQHF TGTGCCAGCAGTTTCTGGGTCGTCGCTAGCAATCAGCCCCAGCATTTT
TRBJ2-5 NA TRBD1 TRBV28 CASSSRSTGGERGTQYF TGTGCCAGCAGTTCGCGCTCTACAGGGGGCGAAAGGGGGACCCAGTACTTC
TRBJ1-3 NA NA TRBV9 CASSSGRISGNTIYF TGTGCCAGCAGTTCCGGACGGATCTCTGGAAACACCATATATTTT
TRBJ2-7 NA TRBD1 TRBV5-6 CASSYGTGESYEQYF TGTGCCAGCAGCTATGGGACAGGGGAATCCTACGAGCAGTACTTC
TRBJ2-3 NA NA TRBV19 CASSWWLSGTDTQYF TGTGCCAGTAGTTGGTGGCTTTCGGGCACAGATACGCAGTATTTT
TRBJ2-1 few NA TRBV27 CASSSPGGEQFF TGTGCCAGCAGTTCTCCCGGTGGTGAGCAGTTCTTC
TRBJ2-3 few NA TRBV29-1 CSVVGLYTTDTQYF TGCAGCGTCGTCGGACTGTATACGACAGATACGCAGTATTTT
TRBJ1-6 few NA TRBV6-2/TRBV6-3 CASEGRRPDSPLHF TGTGCCAGCGAAGGACGGCGGCCGGATTCACCCCTCCACTTT
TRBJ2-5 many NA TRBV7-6 CASSARDGQETQYF TGTGCCAGCAGCGCGAGGGACGGCCAAGAGACCCAGTACTTC
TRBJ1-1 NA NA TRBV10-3 CAISESMTGAEAFF TGTGCCATCAGTGAGTCGATGACGGGAGCTGAAGCTTTCTTT
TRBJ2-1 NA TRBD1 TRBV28 CASSLTQGASEQFF TGTGCCAGCAGTTTAACTCAGGGGGCAAGTGAGCAGTTCTTC
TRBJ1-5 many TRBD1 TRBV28 CASSLSDRGRTYSNQPQHF TGTGCCAGCAGCTTATCAGACAGGGGGCGAACCTATAGCAATCAGCCCCAGCATTTT
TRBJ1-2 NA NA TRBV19 CASSIGGGNYGYTF TGTGCCAGTAGTATAGGCGGAGGAAACTATGGCTACACCTTC
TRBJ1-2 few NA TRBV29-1 CSVDQAGDEDGYTF TGCAGCGTTGATCAAGCAGGGGATGAGGATGGCTACACCTTC
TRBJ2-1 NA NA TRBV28 CASHTGRAYYNEQFF TGTGCCAGCCATACCGGCAGGGCCTATTACAATGAGCAGTTCTTC
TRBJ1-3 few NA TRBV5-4 CASSLWGPGNTIYF TGTGCCAGCAGCTTGTGGGGGCCTGGAAACACCATATATTTT
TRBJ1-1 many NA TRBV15 CATSRDGMGRGTEAFF TGTGCCACCAGCAGAGATGGGATGGGCCGAGGCACTGAAGCTTTCTTT
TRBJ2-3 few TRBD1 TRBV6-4 CASSPREGGRGDTQYF TGTGCCAGCAGTCCGCGCGAAGGGGGCCGAGGAGATACGCAGTATTTT
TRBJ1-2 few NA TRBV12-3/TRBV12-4 CASSLGRVYGYTF TGTGCCAGCAGTTTGGGCAGGGTATATGGCTACACCTTC
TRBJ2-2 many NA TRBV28 CASSFLSNTGELFF TGTGCCAGCAGTTTCCTCTCGAACACCGGGGAGCTGTTTTTT
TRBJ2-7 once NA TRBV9 CASSEQGGDPYEQYF TGTGCCAGCAGCGAACAGGGCGGGGACCCCTACGAGCAGTACTTC
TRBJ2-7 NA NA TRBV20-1 CSARAPGVVGTYEQYF TGCAGTGCTAGAGCCCCCGGGGTGGTGGGAACCTACGAGCAGTACTTC
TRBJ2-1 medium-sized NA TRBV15 CATSRSDGPGENKLGEQFF TGTGCCACCAGCAGATCTGACGGGCCAGGCGAAAATAAATTGGGTGAGCAGTTCTTC
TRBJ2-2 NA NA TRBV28 CASSWSGELFF TGTGCCAGCAGTTGGTCCGGGGAGCTGTTTTTT
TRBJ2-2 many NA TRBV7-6 CASSFRSNTGELFF TGTGCCAGCAGCTTCCGATCGAACACCGGGGAGCTGTTTTTT
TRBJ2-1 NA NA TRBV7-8 CASSFPPYQTHEQFF TGTGCCAGCAGCTTCCCGCCCTACCAGACCCATGAGCAGTTCTTC
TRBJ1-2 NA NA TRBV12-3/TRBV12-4 CASSLNREGYGYTF TGTGCCAGCAGTTTGAACAGGGAGGGCTATGGCTACACCTTC
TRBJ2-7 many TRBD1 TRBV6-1 CASSDEGGTYEQYF TGTGCCAGCAGTGATGAAGGGGGCACCTACGAGCAGTACTTC
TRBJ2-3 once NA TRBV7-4 CASSLATQLRTDTQYF TGTGCCAGCAGCTTAGCCACACAATTGAGGACAGATACGCAGTATTTT
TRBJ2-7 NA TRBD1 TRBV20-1 CSARGGGQGGTYEQYF TGCAGTGCTAGAGGAGGGGGACAGGGAGGCACCTACGAGCAGTACTTC
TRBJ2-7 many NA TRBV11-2 CASSLEGILSYEQYF TGTGCCAGCAGCTTAGAAGGGATCCTCTCCTACGAGCAGTACTTC
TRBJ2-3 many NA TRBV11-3 CASSDIQHEDTQYF TGTGCCAGCAGCGACATACAACACGAAGATACGCAGTATTTT
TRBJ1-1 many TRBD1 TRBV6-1 CASSMTGGYAFF TGTGCCAGCAGTATGACAGGGGGCTACGCTTTCTTT
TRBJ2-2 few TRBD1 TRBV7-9 CASSLTGQGSAGELFF TGTGCCAGCAGCCTGACCGGACAGGGCTCGGCCGGGGAGCTGTTTTTT
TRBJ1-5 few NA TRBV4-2 CASSQEAAGGGQPQHF TGTGCCAGCAGCCAAGAGGCGGCGGGGGGCGGTCAGCCCCAGCATTTT
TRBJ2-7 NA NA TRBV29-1 CSVERGYEQYF TGCAGCGTCGAAAGGGGATACGAGCAGTACTTC
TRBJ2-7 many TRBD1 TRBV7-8 CASSPGQGDEQYF TGTGCCAGCAGTCCGGGACAGGGGGACGAGCAGTACTTC
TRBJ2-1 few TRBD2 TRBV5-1 CASSFPGLAGGPGDNEQFF TGCGCCAGCAGCTTCCCGGGACTAGCGGGGGGGCCGGGGGACAATGAGCAGTTCTTC
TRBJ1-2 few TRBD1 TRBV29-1 CSVDPYGTGGVDGYTF TGCAGCGTTGACCCCTACGGGACAGGGGGGGTGGATGGCTACACCTTC
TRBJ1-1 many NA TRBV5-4 CASSPAGAAVNTEAFF TGTGCCAGCAGCCCCGCGGGGGCGGCGGTGAACACTGAAGCTTTCTTT
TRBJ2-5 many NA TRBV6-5 CASSPRGGQETQYF TGTGCCAGCAGCCCTCGAGGGGGCCAAGAGACCCAGTACTTC
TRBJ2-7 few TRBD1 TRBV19 CASGITGGGYEQYF TGTGCCAGTGGAATCACAGGGGGAGGCTACGAGCAGTACTTC
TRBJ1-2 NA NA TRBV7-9 CASSWTLDGYTF TGTGCCAGCAGCTGGACACTCGATGGCTACACCTTC
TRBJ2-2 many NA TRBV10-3 CAISESPLRNRLGINTGELFF TGTGCCATCAGTGAGTCGCCCCTCCGGAACAGATTGGGAATTAACACCGGGGAGCTGTTTTTT
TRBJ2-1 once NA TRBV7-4 CASSLDGYEQFF TGTGCCAGCAGCTTAGATGGTTATGAGCAGTTCTTC
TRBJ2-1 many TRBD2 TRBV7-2 CASSFFGTKNEQFF TGTGCCAGCAGCTTCTTTGGGACTAAGAATGAGCAGTTCTTC
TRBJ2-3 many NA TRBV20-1 CSARDFRTYTDTQYF TGCAGTGCTCGGGACTTCAGAACGTACACAGATACGCAGTATTTT
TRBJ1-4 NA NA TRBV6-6 CASSPNLIEKLFF TGTGCCAGCAGCCCGAATCTAATTGAAAAACTGTTTTTT
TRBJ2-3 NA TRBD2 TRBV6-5 CASSYSGGFGPSTDTQYF TGTGCCAGCAGTTACTCGGGGGGGTTCGGACCCAGCACAGATACGCAGTATTTT